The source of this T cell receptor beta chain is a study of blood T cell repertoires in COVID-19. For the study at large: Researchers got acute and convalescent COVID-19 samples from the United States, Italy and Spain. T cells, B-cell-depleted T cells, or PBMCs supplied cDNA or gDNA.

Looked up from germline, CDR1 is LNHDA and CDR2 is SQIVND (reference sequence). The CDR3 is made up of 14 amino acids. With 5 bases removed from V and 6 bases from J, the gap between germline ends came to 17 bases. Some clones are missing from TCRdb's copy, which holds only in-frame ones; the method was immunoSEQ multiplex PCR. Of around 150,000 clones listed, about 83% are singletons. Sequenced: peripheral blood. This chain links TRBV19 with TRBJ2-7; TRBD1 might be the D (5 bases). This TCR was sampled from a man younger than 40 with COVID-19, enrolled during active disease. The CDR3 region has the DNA TGTGCCAGTAGTCGAGGACACCCTGGGATCGAGCAGTACTTC. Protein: CASSRGHPGIEQYF.